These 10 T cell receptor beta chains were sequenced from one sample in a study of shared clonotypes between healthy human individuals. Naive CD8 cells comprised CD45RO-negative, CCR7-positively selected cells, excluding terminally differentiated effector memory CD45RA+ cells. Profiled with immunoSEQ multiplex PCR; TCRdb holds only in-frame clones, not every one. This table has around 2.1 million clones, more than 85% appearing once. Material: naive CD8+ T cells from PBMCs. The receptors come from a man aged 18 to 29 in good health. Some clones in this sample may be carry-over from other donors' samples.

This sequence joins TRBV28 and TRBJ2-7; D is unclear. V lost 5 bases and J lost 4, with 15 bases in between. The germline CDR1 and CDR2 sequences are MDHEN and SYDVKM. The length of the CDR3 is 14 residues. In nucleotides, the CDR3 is TGTGCCAGCAGTCCGACCCAGATTGCATACGAGCAGTACTTC. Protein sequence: CASSPTQIAYEQYF.

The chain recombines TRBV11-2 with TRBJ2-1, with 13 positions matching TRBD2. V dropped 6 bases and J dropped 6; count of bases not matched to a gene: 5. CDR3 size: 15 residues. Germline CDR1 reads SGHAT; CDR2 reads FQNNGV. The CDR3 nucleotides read TGTGCCAGCAGTTACACTAGCGGGAGGGTCAATGAGCAGTTCTTC. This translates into CASSYTSGRVNEQFF.

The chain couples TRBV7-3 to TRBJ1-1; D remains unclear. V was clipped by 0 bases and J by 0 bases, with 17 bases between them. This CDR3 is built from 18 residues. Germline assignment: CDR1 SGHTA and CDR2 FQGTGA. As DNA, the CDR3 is TGTGCCAGCAGCTTAACTGCGGTGGGCCGGGGTGTGAACACTGAAGCTTTCTTT. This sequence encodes CASSLTAVGRGVNTEAFF.

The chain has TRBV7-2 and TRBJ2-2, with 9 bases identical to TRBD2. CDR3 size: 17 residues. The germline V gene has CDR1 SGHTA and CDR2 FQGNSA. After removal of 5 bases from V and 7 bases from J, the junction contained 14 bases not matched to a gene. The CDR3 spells CASSLRGWREGLGELFF. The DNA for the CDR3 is TGTGCCAGCAGCCTCCGCGGGTGGCGGGAGGGCCTCGGGGAGCTGTTTTTT.

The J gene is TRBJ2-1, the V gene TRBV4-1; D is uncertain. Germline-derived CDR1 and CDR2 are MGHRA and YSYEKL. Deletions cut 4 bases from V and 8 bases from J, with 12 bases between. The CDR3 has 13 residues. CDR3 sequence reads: CASSLNPWDEQFF. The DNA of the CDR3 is TGCGCCAGCAGCCTGAACCCATGGGATGAGCAGTTCTTC.

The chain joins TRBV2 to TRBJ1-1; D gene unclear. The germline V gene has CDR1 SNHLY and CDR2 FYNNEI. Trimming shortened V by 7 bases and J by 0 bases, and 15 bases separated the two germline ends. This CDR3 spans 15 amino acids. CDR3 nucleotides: TGTGCCAGCACCAGGACCCAAACCCTGAACACTGAAGCTTTCTTT. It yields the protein CASTRTQTLNTEAFF.

The CDR3 DNA reads as TGTGCCAGCAGACTAGCGGCGAATACCTACAATGAGCAGTTCTTC. Encoded protein: CASRLAANTYNEQFF. The V call is TRBV2, the J call TRBJ2-1; 8 positions agree with TRBD2. The CDR3 runs to 15 residues. The germline CDR1 and CDR2 sequences are SNHLY and FYNNEI. The V and J ends lost 6 bases and 2 bases, in that order; junction bases with no gene match: 6.

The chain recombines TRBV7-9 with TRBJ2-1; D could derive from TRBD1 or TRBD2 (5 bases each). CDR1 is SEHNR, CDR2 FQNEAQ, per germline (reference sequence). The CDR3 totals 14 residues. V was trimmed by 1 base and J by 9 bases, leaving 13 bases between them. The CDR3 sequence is CASSLDTTGGEQFF. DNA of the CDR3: TGTGCCAGCAGCTTAGATACAACAGGAGGTGAGCAGTTCTTC.

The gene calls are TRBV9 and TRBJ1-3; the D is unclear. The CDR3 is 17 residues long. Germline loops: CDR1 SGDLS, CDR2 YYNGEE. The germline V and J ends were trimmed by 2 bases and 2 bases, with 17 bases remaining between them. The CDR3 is CASSVLGPPRAGNTIYF. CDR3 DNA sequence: TGTGCCAGCAGCGTCCTCGGACCGCCGCGCGCTGGAAACACCATATATTTT.

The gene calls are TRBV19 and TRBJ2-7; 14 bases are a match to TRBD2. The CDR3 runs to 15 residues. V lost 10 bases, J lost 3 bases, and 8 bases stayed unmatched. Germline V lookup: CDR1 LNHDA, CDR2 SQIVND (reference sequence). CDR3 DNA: TGTGCCACAGGACTAGCGGGAGGTCCGCTCTACGAGCAGTACTTC. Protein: CATGLAGGPLYEQYF.